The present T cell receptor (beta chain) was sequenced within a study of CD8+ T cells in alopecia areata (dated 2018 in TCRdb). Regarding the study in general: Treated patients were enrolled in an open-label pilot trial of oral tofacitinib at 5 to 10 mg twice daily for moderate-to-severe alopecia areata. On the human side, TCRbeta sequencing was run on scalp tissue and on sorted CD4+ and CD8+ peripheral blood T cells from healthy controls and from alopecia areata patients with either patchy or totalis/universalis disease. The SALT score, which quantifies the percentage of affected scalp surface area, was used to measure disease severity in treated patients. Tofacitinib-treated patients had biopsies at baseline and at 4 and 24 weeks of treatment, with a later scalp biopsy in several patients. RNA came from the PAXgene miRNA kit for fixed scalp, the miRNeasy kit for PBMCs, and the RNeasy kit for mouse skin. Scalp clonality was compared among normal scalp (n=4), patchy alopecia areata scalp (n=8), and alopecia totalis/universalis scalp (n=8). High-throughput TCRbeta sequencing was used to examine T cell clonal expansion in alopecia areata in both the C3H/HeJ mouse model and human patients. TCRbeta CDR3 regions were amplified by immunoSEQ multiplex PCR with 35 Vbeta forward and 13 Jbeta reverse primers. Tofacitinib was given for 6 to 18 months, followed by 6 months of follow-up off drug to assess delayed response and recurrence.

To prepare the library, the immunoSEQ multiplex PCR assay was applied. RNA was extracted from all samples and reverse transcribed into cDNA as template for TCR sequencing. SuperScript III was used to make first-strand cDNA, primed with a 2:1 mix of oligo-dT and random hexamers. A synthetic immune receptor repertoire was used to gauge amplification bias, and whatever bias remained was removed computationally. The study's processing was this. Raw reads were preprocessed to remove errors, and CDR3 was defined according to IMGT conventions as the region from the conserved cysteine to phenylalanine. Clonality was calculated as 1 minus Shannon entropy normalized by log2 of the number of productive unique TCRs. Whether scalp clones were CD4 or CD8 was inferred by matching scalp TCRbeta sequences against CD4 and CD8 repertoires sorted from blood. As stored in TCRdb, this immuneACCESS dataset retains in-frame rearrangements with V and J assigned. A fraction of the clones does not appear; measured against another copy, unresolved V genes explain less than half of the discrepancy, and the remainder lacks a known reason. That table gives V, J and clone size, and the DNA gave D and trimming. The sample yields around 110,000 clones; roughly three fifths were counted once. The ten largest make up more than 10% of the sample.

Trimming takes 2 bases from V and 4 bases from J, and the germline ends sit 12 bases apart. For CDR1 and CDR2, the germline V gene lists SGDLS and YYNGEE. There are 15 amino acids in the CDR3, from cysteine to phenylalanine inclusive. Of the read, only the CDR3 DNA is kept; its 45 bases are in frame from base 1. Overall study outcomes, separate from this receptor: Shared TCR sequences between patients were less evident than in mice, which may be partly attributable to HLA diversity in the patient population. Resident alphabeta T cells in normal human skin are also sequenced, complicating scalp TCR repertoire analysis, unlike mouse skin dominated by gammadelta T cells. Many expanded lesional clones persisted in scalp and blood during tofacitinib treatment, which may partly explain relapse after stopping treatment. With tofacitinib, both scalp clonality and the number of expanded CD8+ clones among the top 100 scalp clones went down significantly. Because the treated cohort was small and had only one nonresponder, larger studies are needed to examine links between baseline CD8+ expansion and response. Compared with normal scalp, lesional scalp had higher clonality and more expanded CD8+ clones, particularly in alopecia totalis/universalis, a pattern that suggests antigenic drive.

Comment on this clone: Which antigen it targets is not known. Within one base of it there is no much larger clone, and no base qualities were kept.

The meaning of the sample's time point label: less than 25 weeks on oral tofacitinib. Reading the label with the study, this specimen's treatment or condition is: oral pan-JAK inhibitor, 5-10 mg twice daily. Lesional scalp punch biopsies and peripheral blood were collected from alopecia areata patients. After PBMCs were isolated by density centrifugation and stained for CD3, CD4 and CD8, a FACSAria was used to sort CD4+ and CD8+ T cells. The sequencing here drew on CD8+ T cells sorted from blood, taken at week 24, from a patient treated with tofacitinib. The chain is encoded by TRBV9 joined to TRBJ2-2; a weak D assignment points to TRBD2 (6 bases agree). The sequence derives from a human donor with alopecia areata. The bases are TGTGCCAGCAGCGTGAGGTCCGGGGGCACCGGGGAGCTGTTTTTT. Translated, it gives CASSVRSGGTGELFF.